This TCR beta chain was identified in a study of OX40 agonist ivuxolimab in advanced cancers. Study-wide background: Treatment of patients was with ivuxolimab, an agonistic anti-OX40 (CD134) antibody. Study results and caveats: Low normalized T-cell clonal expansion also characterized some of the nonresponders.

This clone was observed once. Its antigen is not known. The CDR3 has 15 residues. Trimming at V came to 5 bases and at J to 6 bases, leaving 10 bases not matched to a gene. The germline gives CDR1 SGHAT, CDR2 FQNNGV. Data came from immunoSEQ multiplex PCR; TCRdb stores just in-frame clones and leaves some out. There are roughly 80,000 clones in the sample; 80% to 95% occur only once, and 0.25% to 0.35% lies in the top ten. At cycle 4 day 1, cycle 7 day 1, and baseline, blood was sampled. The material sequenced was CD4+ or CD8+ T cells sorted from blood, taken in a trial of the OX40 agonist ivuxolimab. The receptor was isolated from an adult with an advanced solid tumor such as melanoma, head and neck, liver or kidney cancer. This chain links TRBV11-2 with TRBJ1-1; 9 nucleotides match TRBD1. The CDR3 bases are TGTGCCAGCAGCCCCGCAGCCGGGACAGGGTCTGAAGCTTTCTTT. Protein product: CASSPAAGTGSEAFF.